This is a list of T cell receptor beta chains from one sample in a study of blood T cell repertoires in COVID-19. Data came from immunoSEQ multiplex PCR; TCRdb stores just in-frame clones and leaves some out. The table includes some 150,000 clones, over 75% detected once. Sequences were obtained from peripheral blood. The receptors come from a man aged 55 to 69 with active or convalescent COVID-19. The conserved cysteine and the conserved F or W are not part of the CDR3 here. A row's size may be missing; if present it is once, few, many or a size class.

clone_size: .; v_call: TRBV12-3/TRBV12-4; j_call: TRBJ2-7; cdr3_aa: ASSLLREGEQY
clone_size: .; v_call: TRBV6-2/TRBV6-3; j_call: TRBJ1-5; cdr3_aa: ASSPRDRGWQPQH
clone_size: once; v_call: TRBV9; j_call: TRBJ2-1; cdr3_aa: ASSDSGGSYNEQF
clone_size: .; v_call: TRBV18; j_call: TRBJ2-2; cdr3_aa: ASSPGTLGLAGSTGELF
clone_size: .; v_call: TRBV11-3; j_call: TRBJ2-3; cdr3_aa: ASSWLADTDTQY
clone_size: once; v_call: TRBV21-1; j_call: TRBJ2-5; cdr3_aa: ASSKELPETQY
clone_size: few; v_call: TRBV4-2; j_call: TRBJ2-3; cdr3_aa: ASSQFAGTGTDTQY
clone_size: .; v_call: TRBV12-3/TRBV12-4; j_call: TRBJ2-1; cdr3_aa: ASSPAFETSLF
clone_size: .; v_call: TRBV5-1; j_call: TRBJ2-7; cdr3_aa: ASSATSAPYEQY
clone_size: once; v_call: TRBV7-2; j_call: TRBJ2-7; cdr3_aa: ASSLNLAGVAYEQY
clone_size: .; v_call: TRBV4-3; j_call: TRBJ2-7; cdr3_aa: ASSRDTTYEQY
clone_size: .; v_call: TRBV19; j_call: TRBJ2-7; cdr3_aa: ASSSAGGDEQY
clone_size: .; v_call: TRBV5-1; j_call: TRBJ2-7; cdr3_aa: ASSLLQGSYEQY
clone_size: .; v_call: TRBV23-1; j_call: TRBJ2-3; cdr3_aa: ASSQDGTSGTQDTQY
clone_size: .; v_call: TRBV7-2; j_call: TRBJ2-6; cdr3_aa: ASSLLGAGANVLT
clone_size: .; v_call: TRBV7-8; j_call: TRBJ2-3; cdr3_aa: ASTLLGVRGATQY
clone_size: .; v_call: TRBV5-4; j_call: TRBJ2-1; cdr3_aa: ATHHGGPLYNEQF
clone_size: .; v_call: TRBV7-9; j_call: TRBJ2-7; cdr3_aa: ASSLRGQGIGEQY
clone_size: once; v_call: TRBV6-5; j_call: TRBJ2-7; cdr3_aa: ASSSRAGGFHEQY
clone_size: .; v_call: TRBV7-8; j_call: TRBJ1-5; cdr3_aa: ASSSEGALANQPQH
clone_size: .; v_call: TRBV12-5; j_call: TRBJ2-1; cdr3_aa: ASGLGGAYKHNEQF
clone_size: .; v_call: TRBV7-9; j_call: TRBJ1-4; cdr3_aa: ASSLPGATNEKLF
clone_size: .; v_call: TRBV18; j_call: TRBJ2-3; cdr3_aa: ASSSGLGRDTQY
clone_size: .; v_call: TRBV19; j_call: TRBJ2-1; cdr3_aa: ASQPTGGPYNEQF
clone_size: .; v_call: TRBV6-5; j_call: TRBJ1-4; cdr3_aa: ASRLGTLDKLF
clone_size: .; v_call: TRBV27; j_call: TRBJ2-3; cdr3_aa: ASSLSSGRDTQY
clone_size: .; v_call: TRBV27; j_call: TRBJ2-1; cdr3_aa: ASSTGLAGNIRGNEQF
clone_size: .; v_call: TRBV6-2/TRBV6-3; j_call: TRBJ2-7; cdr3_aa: ASSLTWGGTYEQY
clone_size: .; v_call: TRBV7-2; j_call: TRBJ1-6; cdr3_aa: ASSLSAGNSPLH
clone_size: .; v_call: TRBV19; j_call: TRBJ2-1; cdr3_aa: ASSMSGSYNEQF
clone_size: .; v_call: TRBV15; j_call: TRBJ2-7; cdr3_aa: ATSRGELRGPEQY
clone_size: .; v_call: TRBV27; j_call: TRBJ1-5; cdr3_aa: ASSLYGGNQPQH
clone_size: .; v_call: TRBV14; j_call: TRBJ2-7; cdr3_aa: ASSQLGTGGYEQY
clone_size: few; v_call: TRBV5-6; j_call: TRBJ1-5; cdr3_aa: ASSLTAGDQPQH
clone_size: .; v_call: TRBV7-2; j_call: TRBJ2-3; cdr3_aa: ASSPGTPHDTQY
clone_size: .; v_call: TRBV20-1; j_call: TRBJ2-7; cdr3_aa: SASNPGAYEQY
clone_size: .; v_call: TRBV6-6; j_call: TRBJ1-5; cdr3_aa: ASSYSGEPQH
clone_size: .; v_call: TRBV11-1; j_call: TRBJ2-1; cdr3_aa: ASSWRGEQF
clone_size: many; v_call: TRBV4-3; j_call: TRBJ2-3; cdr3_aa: ASSQARTGKRVDTQY
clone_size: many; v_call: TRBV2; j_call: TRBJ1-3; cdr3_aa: ASSVGGSGGNTIY
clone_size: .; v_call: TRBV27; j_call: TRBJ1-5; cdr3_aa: ASSLGHGNQPQH
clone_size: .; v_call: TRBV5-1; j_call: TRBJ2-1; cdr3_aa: ASSGLQGDEQF
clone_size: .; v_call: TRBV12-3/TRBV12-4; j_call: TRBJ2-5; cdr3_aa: ASSLTGEETQY
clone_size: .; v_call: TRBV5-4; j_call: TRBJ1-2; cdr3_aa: ASSSDGNYGYT
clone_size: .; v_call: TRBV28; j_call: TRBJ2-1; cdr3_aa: ASSPIAGGWVDEQF
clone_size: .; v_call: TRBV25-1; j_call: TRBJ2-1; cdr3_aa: ASSGDLAETYNEQF
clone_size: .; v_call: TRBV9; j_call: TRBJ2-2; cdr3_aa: ASSLRTGAGGELF
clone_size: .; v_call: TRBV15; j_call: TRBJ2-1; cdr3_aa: ATSRGGLAGGLDEQF